These T cell receptor beta chains were read from a single sample in a study of human T cells and chemical hapten exposure. TCRdb reanalysed the RACE reads using MiXCR and keeps one entry per CDR3 protein. Seen here are over 100,000 distinct CDR3 sequences, approximately 8.8% observed once, and the top ten hold about 3.1%. The specimen comprised whole blood, sampled in connection with sensitization to the hapten diphenylcyclopropenone (DPC). The receptors were sampled from a woman aged 40 to 49 with alopecia areata. Some clones in this sample may be carry-over from other donors' samples. Both conserved end residues are part of each CDR3. D genes are given only for firm matches. Expanded clones are given a class, and other clones once, few, many or no size at all.

clone size,J gene,V gene,D gene,CDR3 DNA,CDR3 protein
few,TRBJ2-3,TRBV5-5,.,TGTGCCAGCAGCTCCTGGGACTTGAGCACAGATACGCAGTATTTT,CASSSWDLSTDTQYF
.,TRBJ2-5,TRBV12-3/TRBV12-4,TRBD2,TGTGCCAGCAGTCCTGGACTAGCGGGGGGGACCCAGTACTTC,CASSPGLAGGTQYF
.,TRBJ1-1,TRBV12-3/TRBV12-4,TRBD1,TGTGCCAGCAGTGGATCGGGACAGGGAGGCACTGAAGCTTTCTTT,CASSGSGQGGTEAFF
few,TRBJ2-7,TRBV12-3/TRBV12-4,.,TGTGCCAGCAGTTCATCCCTCACCAGGCGCTACTTC,CASSSSLTRRYF
many,TRBJ1-4,TRBV7-9,TRBD1,TGTGCCAGCAGCTCCAACAGGGGTGCAACTAATGAAAAACTGTTTTTT,CASSSNRGATNEKLFF
.,TRBJ1-1,TRBV20-1,TRBD1,TGCAGTGCTTCACCAGGGGGAAAGGACACTGAAGCTTTCTTT,CSASPGGKDTEAFF
many,TRBJ2-5,TRBV18,.,TGTGCCAGCTCATGGGGCCAAGAGACCCAGTACTTC,CASSWGQETQYF
many,TRBJ1-1,TRBV9,.,TGTGCCAGCAGTTTCCTCGTAGAGAACACTGAAGCTTTCTTT,CASSFLVENTEAFF
many,TRBJ2-7,TRBV4-1,TRBD1,TGCGCCAGCAGCCCCAGGACAGGGGCGAAAAAAGGGCACGAGCAGTACTTC,CASSPRTGAKKGHEQYF
.,TRBJ2-4,TRBV13,.,TGTGCCAGCAGCTTCCGATTAGCCAAAAACATTCAGTACTTC,CASSFRLAKNIQYF
many,TRBJ2-7,TRBV28,TRBD1,TGTGCCAGCAGTTTGATTATGGGACAGGCTCTCTACGAGCAGTACTTC,CASSLIMGQALYEQYF
.,TRBJ2-5,TRBV7-2,.,TGTGCCAGCAGTCCAAACCAAGAGACCCAGTACTTC,CASSPNQETQYF
few,TRBJ2-1,TRBV7-2,TRBD2,TGTGCCAGCAGCTTAGTAGCGGGGACAACGGATGAGCAGTTCTTC,CASSLVAGTTDEQFF
many,TRBJ2-5,TRBV7-2,TRBD2,TGTGCCAGCAGCTTAGTCAGCGGGGGGGCTTGGGAGACCCAGTACTTC,CASSLVSGGAWETQYF
many,TRBJ2-7,TRBV7-6,TRBD1,TGTGCCAGCAGCTTATGGGCAGGGGGCAAGGGCGAGCAGTACTTC,CASSLWAGGKGEQYF
many,TRBJ2-2,TRBV12-3/TRBV12-4,TRBD1,TGTGCCAGCAGGTCCCATACAGGGGGCATTTCCACCGGGGAGCTGTTTTTT,CASRSHTGGISTGELFF
many,TRBJ2-1,TRBV7-6,.,TGTGCCAGCAGCTTCAATCCTGACGGTGACAATGAGCAGTTCTTC,CASSFNPDGDNEQFF
.,TRBJ1-5,TRBV9,.,TGTGCCAGCGGGGAGCCCCAGCATTTT,CASGEPQHF
few,TRBJ2-5,TRBV7-9,.,TGTGCCAGCAGCCCTAACACCCTCCAAGAGACCCAGTACTTC,CASSPNTLQETQYF
few,TRBJ2-7,TRBV20-1,.,TGCAGTGCTAGTAAATCCGGATCCTACGAGCAGTACTTC,CSASKSGSYEQYF
.,TRBJ2-7,TRBV7-2,.,TGTGCCAGCAGCTTAGCGCATGCCTACGAGCAGTACTTC,CASSLAHAYEQYF
few,TRBJ1-1,TRBV10-3,TRBD1,TGTGCCATCAGAGGACAGGGGACCGAAGCTTTCTTT,CAIRGQGTEAFF